The 22 T cell receptor beta chains presented below share a single source sample, sequenced in a study of blood T cell repertoires in COVID-19. Sequencing was performed with immunoSEQ multiplex PCR; in TCRdb, only in-frame clones are kept and a portion is missing. The data hold about 220,000 clones, with approximately 83% observed a single time. The source material was PBMCs or T cells enriched from blood (not recorded which). The receptors here all came from a woman aged 40-49 years who had been exposed to COVID-19.

The chain uses TRBV5-1 and TRBJ2-6, with 10 positions matching TRBD1. Per the germline V gene, CDR1 is SGHRS and CDR2 is YFSETQ. After removal of 3 bases from V and 0 bases from J, the junction contained 9 bases not matched to a gene. The CDR3 totals 19 residues. CDR3 sequence reads: CASSSGTGEFGSGANVLTF. The CDR3 DNA follows: TGCGCCAGCAGCTCCGGGACAGGGGAATTCGGCTCTGGGGCCAACGTCCTGACTTTC.

The rearrangement links TRBV9 to TRBJ1-6, with D perhaps TRBD1 (6 bases). Germline values: CDR1 SGDLS, CDR2 YYNGEE. Trimming shortened V by 0 bases and J by 0 bases, and 7 bases separated the two germline ends. The CDR3 totals 16 residues. DNA for the CDR3: TGTGCCAGCAGCGTAGCACAGGGCTCCTATAATTCACCCCTCCACTTT. Its translation is CASSVAQGSYNSPLHF.

This clone is a singleton in its sample. The rearrangement joins TRBV4-1 to TRBJ1-2; D remains unclear. This CDR3 comprises 16 residues. Deletions cut 0 bases from V and 2 bases from J, with 13 bases between. CDR1 MGHRA and CDR2 YSYEKL come from the germline V gene. As DNA, the CDR3 is TGCGCCAGCAGCCAAGATCCCCCCGGTCTCAACTATGGCTACACCTTC. It encodes CASSQDPPGLNYGYTF.

V usage is TRBV30 and J usage is TRBJ1-5; D call uncertain. There are 13 residues in the CDR3. The ends were cut back, 2 bases at V and 6 bases at J, with 11 bases in the middle. The germline V gene has CDR1 GTSNPN and CDR2 SVGIG (reference sequence). Written as DNA, the CDR3 is TGTGCCTGGAGTTCGGAGGGATCTCAGCCCCAGCATTTT. Its translation: CAWSSEGSQPQHF.

The V and J genes are TRBV5-1 and TRBJ2-7; 11 bases are a match to TRBD2. There are 14 residues in the CDR3. Unmatched junction bases numbered 5, after V lost 4 bases and J lost 5 bases. Germline V CDR1 and CDR2: SGHRS, YFSETQ. CDR3 DNA: TGCGCCAGCAGCCTAAGACTAGCGGGGCACGAGCAGTACTTC. It yields the protein CASSLRLAGHEQYF.

The chain employs TRBV28 and TRBJ1-2; weak D call: TRBD1 (5 bases). Germline V CDR1 and CDR2: MDHEN, SYDVKM. Trimming took off 10 bases at V and 4 bases at J, with 19 bases between the two ends. The CDR3 totals 14 residues. The CDR3: CAIRPVGEGYGYTF. CDR3 nucleotides: TGTGCCATCCGTCCAGTGGGGGAGGGCTATGGCTACACCTTC.

This rearrangement joins TRBV9 to TRBJ2-5; D is uncertain. The CDR3 sequence is 12 residues long. V shed 3 bases and J shed 3 bases, with 6 bases lying between them. CDR1 is SGDLS, CDR2 YYNGEE, per germline. CDR3 residues: CASSGAKETQYF. The DNA for the CDR3 is TGTGCCAGCAGCGGGGCGAAAGAGACCCAGTACTTC.

The J gene is TRBJ1-1, the V gene TRBV27, with D hard to call. This CDR3 has 17 amino acids. Germline V CDR1 and CDR2: MNHEY, SMNVEV (reference sequence). With 7 bases removed from V and 2 bases from J, the gap between germline ends came to 23 bases. In DNA form, the CDR3 reads TGTGCCAGCAAGCCAGAAGGTCTAGGTGCGGGAAACACTGAAGCTTTCTTT. Protein product: CASKPEGLGAGNTEAFF.

This clone has just one count. The chain links TRBV9 to TRBJ2-5, with D perhaps matching TRBD2 (6 bases). The CDR3 loop spans 16 amino acids. Germline V CDR1 and CDR2: SGDLS, YYNGEE. V lost 2 bases to trimming and J lost 1 base, with 15 bases between them. The CDR3 bases are TGTGCCAGCAGCGTTCTGGAGGGGTGGGGCCAAGAGACCCAGTACTTC. Its protein product is CASSVLEGWGQETQYF. Variable domain in full (rest from reference TRBV9 and TRBJ2-5): DSGVTQTPKHLITATGQRVTLRCSPRSGDLSVYWYQQSLDQGLQFLIQYYNGEERAKGNILERFSAQQFPDLHSELNLSSLELGDSALYFCASSVLEGWGQETQYFGPGTRLLVL.

This clone appeared a single time. The V call is TRBV6-5, the J call TRBJ2-3, with 7 bases aligning to TRBD2. The CDR3 loop spans 15 amino acids. From germline, CDR1 is MNHEY and CDR2 SVGAGI. The J segment lost 2 bases and the V segment lost 3 bases, leaving 5 bases of the junction unmatched. The CDR3 nucleotides are TGTGCCAGCAGTTATCATCGACTAGCCACAGATACGCAGTATTTT. It specifies CASSYHRLATDTQYF.

This chain connects TRBV18 to TRBJ1-5; 8 bases line up with TRBD1. This CDR3 contains 14 residues. Germline CDR1 is KGHSH and CDR2 is LQKENI. J was trimmed by 7 bases and V by 5 bases; bases with no gene match: 7. The CDR3 loop is CASSRTGIDQPQHF. The CDR3 bases are TGTGCCAGCTCAAGGACAGGGATCGACCAGCCCCAGCATTTT.

The chain joins TRBV30 to TRBJ2-2; D is perhaps TRBD1 (6 bases). Germline CDR1 reads GTSNPN; CDR2 reads SVGIG (reference sequence). The CDR3 sequence is 21 residues long. Trimming took 0 bases from V and 3 from J, leaving 29 bases between them. The CDR3 DNA follows: TGTGCCTGGAGTGTATCTCACCCGGGGCAGGGGCCCGGGGAACACACCGGGGAGCTGTTTTTT. It specifies CAWSVSHPGQGPGEHTGELFF.

The chain uses TRBV3-1 (or the pseudogene TRBV3-2) and TRBJ2-1; TRBD2 is a possible D gene (5 bases). Germline V lookup: CDR1 LGHDT, CDR2 YNNKEL (reference sequence). The CDR3 is 13 amino acids. Between the trimmed V and J ends, which lost 0 bases and 12 bases, there was a span of 12 bases. The CDR3: CASSQESGYGQFF. CDR3 bases: TGTGCCAGCAGCCAAGAAAGCGGATACGGGCAGTTCTTC.

CDR3 nucleotides: TGCAGTGCTAGTTACAGTACCTATGGGGGCTACACCTTC. Amino acids: CSASYSTYGGYTF. The chain couples TRBV20-1 to TRBJ1-2, with D unclear. CDR3 size: 13 residues. Germline V gene data show CDR1 as DFQATT and CDR2 as SNEGSKA (reference sequence). V was trimmed by 3 bases and J by 8 bases, leaving 16 bases between them.

The chain combines TRBV6-2 or TRBV6-3 with TRBJ2-1, with 12 bases identical to TRBD2. Germline lookup yields CDR1 MNHEY and CDR2 SVGEGT. This CDR3 comprises 20 residues. The J segment lost 2 bases and the V segment lost 6 bases, leaving 17 bases of the junction unmatched. The CDR3, as DNA: TGTGCCAGCAGCTCTTATCGCACTAGCGGGGGGCCCAGCCCCTACAATGAGCAGTTCTTC. It encodes CASSSYRTSGGPSPYNEQFF.

The chain employs TRBV19 and TRBJ2-1; no reliable D call. CDR1 LNHDA and CDR2 SQIVND come from the germline V gene (reference sequence). Trimming took off 4 bases at V and 5 bases at J, with 6 bases between the two ends. The CDR3 is 12 residues long. CDR3 DNA: TGTGCCAGTAGTAGGCAGGACAATGAGCAGTTCTTC. Amino acids: CASSRQDNEQFF.

The genes are TRBV4-2 and TRBJ2-1, with 13 nucleotides matching TRBD2. CDR3 length: 17 residues. Germline CDR1 LGHNA, CDR2 YNFKEQ. V lost 4 bases, J lost 7 bases, and 10 bases stayed unmatched. The CDR3 sequence is CASSPSTGTSGANEQFF. The CDR3 DNA sequence: TGTGCCAGCAGCCCCTCTACCGGGACTAGCGGGGCTAATGAGCAGTTCTTC.

This chain links TRBV25-1 with TRBJ2-7; 9 nucleotides agree with TRBD1. Trimming took 2 bases from V and 3 from J; bases not matched to a gene: 11. From germline, CDR1 is MGHDK and CDR2 SYGVNS. The CDR3 is 17 amino acids. CDR3 in amino acids: CASSEQRGGQGSYEQYF. The DNA of the CDR3 is TGTGCCAGCAGTGAACAGCGAGGGGGACAGGGAAGCTACGAGCAGTACTTC.

This clone came up a few times. The V call is TRBV20-1, the J call TRBJ2-5, with TRBD2 identical over 11 bases. Germline assignment: CDR1 DFQATT and CDR2 SNEGSKA (reference sequence). V was clipped by 3 bases and J by 1 base; unmatched bases: 4. This CDR3 is 15 amino acids long. CDR3 loop: CSASKLAGAQETQYF. In DNA, the CDR3 is TGCAGTGCTAGTAAACTAGCGGGGGCCCAAGAGACCCAGTACTTC.

This chain connects TRBV10-3 to TRBJ2-7; 7 bases match TRBD1. The CDR3 is 14 amino acids. The ends lost 6 bases at V and 0 bases at J; junction bases unmatched: 5. CDR1 and CDR2 (germline): ENHRY, SYGVKD. CDR3 sequence: CAIRPGQISYEQYF. The DNA of the CDR3 is TGTGCCATCAGACCGGGACAGATCTCCTACGAGCAGTACTTC.

The rearrangement uses TRBV5-4 and TRBJ1-2; D is unresolved. Trimming pared 3 bases from V and 3 bases from J, leaving 9 bases between. The CDR3 consists of 13 residues. Per germline, CDR1 SGHNT and CDR2 YYREEE (reference sequence). CDR3 loop: CASSSNVDYGYTF. Written as DNA, the CDR3 is TGTGCCAGCAGCTCTAACGTTGACTATGGCTACACCTTC.

This chain connects TRBV6-5 to TRBJ1-2; D is perhaps TRBD1 (6 bases). CDR1 MNHEY and CDR2 SVGAGI come from the germline V gene. With 6 bases removed from V and 8 bases from J, the gap between germline ends came to 19 bases. The CDR3 length is 14 residues. The CDR3 coding sequence is TGTGCCAGCAGGTCCATCGTTCAGGGGCAGGGCTACACCTTC. This gives the protein CASRSIVQGQGYTF.